The following is a T cell receptor (beta chain) sequence with its context. The source of the sample is a study of cytomegalovirus exposure and HLA in healthy donors. Produced via immunoSEQ multiplex PCR; TCRdb's table is partial and in-frame only. The sample holds about 58,000 clones, about nine tenths seen once. The CDR3 contains 12 residues. The trim removed 4 bases at V and 5 bases at J, leaving 2 bases unmatched. The V gene's germline CDR1 is SGHRS and CDR2 YFSETQ. The receptor was derived from a man aged 18 to 29 in good health and CMV-seronegative. The sequencing input was PBMCs. This chain joins TRBV5-1 and TRBJ2-7; 8 bases align to TRBD1. CDR3 in DNA: TGCGCCAGCAGCGGGACAGGTAACGAGCAGTACTTC. Amino acids: CASSGTGNEQYF.